The TCR beta chain under discussion was sequenced for a study of T cells in tumors after PD-1 blockade (dated by TCRdb to the late 2010s). About the investigation overall: Patients with prior checkpoint blockade, systemic immunosuppressant use, or recent radiotherapy or other anti-cancer therapy within 4 weeks were excluded. Treatment consisted of either cemiplimab 350 mg every 2 weeks or pembrolizumab 200 mg every 3 weeks. While on anti-PD-1 treatment, some of the patients also continued taking daily vismodegib 150 mg. On average, peripheral blood samples yielded under 45,000 unique clonotypes and 90,000 to 120,000 TCR templates (range about 21,000-260,000). The study performed paired single-cell RNA and TCR sequencing on site-matched tumors from BCC or SCC patients before and after anti-PD-1 therapy. To compare blood and tumor clonotypes, bulk TCR sequencing was performed on approximately 10 peripheral blood samples from four to six patients. Clinical response was assessed using RECIST version 1.1.

Paper-wide results and their limitations: The source of novel T cell clones was not identified and could include lymphoid organs or rare unexpanded clones within the tumor or its periphery. Around 40% of tumor TCR clonotypes were found in blood, and some novel exhausted tumor clones appeared in pre-treatment blood, suggesting peripheral recruitment.

In the paper's terms, the time point label means: before anti-PD-1 therapy. Genomic DNA extracted from tumor biopsies or peripheral blood was used for bulk TCRbeta sequencing, with input ranging from about 616 ng to 6,500 ng. Histologically proven advanced or metastatic basal or squamous cell carcinoma was present in all patients, all of whom were poor candidates for surgical resection. The basal cell carcinoma cohort comprised ten to eleven patients, of whom roughly 8 had bulk tumor TCR sequencing. The germline V gene (reference sequence) specifies LNHDA as CDR1 and SQIVND as CDR2. Including cysteine and phenylalanine, the CDR3 has 13 amino acids. The read is trimmed to its CDR3 DNA, 39 bases read in frame from base 1. The V end loses 5 bases and the J end loses 0 bases, and a stretch of 5 bases separates them. The immunoSEQ platform was used for deep TCRbeta sequencing. From the authors' description of their analysis: Only productive rearrangements were exported from the immunoSEQ Analyzer for further analysis. Bulk TCRbeta clonotypes were assigned T cell phenotypes by matching to single-cell RNA+TCR-seq clones sharing the same TCRbeta sequence. Clone enrichment in tumor was calculated as tumor frequency divided by PBMC frequency from bulk TCR sequencing. TCRs were sorted with GLIPH into specificity groups, meaning clusters of distinct TCRs that share CDR3 motifs and likely recognize common antigens. What TCRdb holds here is the immuneACCESS table cut down to in-frame rearrangements. Part of the clones is not present; checked against another copy, under half of the missing clones reflect an unresolved V gene, and the others are unexplained. That table furnishes V, J and clone size, whereas the DNA furnished D and trimming. A total of about 35,000 clones appear in this sample, roughly 78% of them only once. The top ten clones comprise 38% of the sample.

Concerning this clone: It has no known antigen specificity. No base quality values were provided; no much bigger clone lies one nucleotide off.

The sample was PBMCs, taken before anti-PD-1 treatment. This receptor was taken from a human donor with basal cell carcinoma. Recombination connected TRBV19 to TRBJ2-1; no D gene call is confident. The CDR3 region has the sequence CASSVGSYNEQFF. The nucleotides read TGTGCCAGTAGTGTGGGCTCCTACAATGAGCAGTTCTTC.